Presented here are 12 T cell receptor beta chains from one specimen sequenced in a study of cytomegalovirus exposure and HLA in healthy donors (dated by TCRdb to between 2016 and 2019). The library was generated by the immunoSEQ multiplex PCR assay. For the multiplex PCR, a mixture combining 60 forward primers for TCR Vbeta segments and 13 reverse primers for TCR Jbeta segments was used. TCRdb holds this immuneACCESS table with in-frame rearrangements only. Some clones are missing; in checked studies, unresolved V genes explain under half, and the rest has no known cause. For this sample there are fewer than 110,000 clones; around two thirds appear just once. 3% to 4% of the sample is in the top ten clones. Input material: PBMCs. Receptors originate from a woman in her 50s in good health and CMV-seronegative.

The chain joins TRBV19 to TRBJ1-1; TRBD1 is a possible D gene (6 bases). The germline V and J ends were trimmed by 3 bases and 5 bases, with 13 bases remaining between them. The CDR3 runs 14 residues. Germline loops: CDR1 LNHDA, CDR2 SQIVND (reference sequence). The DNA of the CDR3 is TGTGCCAGTAGTATCGGCGGGGGGCTAACTGAAGCTTTCTTT. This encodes CASSIGGGLTEAFF.

The CDR3 region is CASSMTGANTEAFF. The CDR3 nucleotides read TGTGCCAGCAGTATGACAGGGGCGAACACTGAAGCTTTCTTT. The chain recombines TRBV27 with TRBJ1-1; 8 nucleotides line up with TRBD1. Per the germline V gene, CDR1 is MNHEY and CDR2 is SMNVEV (reference sequence). Trimming cost V 5 bases and J 1 base; bases outside gene matches: 3. This CDR3 has 14 amino acids.

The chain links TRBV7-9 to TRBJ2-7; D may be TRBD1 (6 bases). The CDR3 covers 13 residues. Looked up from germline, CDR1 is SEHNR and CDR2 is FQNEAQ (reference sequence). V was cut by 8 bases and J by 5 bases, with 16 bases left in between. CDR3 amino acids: CASGEQGANEQYF. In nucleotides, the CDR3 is TGTGCCAGCGGAGAACAGGGAGCCAACGAGCAGTACTTC.

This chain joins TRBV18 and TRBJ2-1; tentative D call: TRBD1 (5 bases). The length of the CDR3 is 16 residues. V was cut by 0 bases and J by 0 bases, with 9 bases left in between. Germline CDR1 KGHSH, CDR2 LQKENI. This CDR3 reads CASSPPQGGSYNEQFF. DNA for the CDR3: TGTGCCAGCTCACCACCCCAGGGTGGCTCCTACAATGAGCAGTTCTTC.

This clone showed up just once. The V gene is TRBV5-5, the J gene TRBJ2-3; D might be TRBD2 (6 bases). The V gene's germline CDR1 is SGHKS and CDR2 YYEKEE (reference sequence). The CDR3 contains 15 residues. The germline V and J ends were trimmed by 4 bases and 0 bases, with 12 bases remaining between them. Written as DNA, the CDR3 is TGTGCCAGCAGCCGGGACTGGGCTAGCACAGATACGCAGTATTTT. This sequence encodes CASSRDWASTDTQYF.

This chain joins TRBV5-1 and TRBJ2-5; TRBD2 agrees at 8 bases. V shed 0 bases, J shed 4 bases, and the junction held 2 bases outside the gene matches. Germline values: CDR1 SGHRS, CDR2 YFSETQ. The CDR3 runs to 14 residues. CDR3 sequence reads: CASSLERGGETQYF. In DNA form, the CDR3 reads TGCGCCAGCAGCTTGGAACGGGGGGGAGAGACCCAGTACTTC. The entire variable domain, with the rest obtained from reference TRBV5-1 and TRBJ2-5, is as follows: KAGVTQTPRYLIKTRGQQVTLSCSPISGHRSVSWYQQTPGQGLQFLFEYFSETQRNKGNFPGRFSGRQFSNSRSEMNVSTLELGDSALYLCASSLERGGETQYFGPGTRLLVL.

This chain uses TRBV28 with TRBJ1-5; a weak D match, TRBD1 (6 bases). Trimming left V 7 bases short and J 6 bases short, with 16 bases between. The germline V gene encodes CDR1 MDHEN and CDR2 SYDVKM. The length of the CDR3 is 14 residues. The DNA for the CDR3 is TGTGCCAGCACCCCTCCGGGGGGCCGTCAGCCCCAGCATTTT. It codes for CASTPPGGRQPQHF. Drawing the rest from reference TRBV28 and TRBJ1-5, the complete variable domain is DVKVTQSSRYLVKRTGEKVFLECVQDMDHENMFWYRQDPGLGLRLIYFSYDVKMKEKGDIPEGYSVSREKKERFSLILESASTNQTSMYLCASTPPGGRQPQHFGDGTRLSIL.

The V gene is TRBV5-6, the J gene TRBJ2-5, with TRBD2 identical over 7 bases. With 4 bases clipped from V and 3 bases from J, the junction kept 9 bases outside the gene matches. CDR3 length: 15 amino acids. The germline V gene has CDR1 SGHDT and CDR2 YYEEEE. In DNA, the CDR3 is TGTGCCAGCAGCCCACAGGCCGCGGGGGAAGAGACCCAGTACTTC. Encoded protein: CASSPQAAGEETQYF.

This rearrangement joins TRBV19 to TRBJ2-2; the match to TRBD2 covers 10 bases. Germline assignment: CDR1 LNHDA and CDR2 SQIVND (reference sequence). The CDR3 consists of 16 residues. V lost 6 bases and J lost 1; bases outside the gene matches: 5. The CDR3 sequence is CASSNLAGVNTGELFF. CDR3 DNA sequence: TGTGCCAGTAGCAACCTAGCGGGGGTGAACACCGGGGAGCTGTTTTTT.

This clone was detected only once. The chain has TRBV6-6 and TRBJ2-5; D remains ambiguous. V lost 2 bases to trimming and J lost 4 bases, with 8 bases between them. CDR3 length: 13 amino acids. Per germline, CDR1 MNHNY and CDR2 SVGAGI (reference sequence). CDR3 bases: TGTGCCAGCAGTTACGATTGGGCAGAGACCCAGTACTTC. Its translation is CASSYDWAETQYF.

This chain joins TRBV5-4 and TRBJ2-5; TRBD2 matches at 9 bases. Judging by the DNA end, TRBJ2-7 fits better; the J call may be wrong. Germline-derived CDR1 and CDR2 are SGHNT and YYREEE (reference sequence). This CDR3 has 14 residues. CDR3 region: CASSLVSGGYEQYF. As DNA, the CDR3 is TGTGCCAGCAGCTTGGTTAGCGGGGGCTACGAGCAGTACTTC.

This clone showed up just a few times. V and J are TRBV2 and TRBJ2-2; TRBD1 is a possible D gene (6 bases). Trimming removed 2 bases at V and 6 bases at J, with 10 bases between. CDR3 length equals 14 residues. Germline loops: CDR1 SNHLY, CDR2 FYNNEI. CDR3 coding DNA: TGTGCCAGCAGTGAAATTGCAGGGGCCGGGGAGCTGTTTTTT. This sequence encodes CASSEIAGAGELFF.